This is a list of T cell receptor beta chains from one sample in a study of T cells after yellow fever vaccination. TCRdb redid the calling of the 5' RACE reads with MiXCR, one entry per CDR3 protein. The table shows more than 350,000 distinct CDR3 sequences, with roughly 12% occurring only once. Sample: PBMCs, taken on the day of the first yellow fever vaccination. These receptors were obtained from a man aged 18 to 30 who received the YFV17D yellow fever vaccine. Each CDR3 is given with its conserved first and last residue. Fields, in order: J gene, V gene, clone size, D gene, CDR3 DNA, CDR3 protein. D genes are given only for firm matches. Size tells how often a clone was seen (once, few, many) or the class of an expanded clone, and some rows leave it out.

>TRBJ2-5|TRBV5-1|few|-
TGCGCCAGCAGCCCCCGTCCAGGGGTCCAAGAGACCCAGTACTTC
CASSPRPGVQETQYF
>TRBJ2-1|TRBV5-1|few|-
TGCGCCAGCATGAGGGGAGACCGCTACAATGAGCAGTTCTTC
CASMRGDRYNEQFF
>TRBJ1-2|TRBV12-3/TRBV12-4|-|-
TGTGCCAGCAGGAACCAGGCCTATGGCTACACCTTC
CASRNQAYGYTF
>TRBJ2-3|TRBV19|-|-
TGTGCCAGTGGGGTCCGCGGAGATACGCAGTATTTT
CASGVRGDTQYF
>TRBJ1-2|TRBV30|few|-
TGTGCCAGACGGAGGGAATCTAACTATGGCTACACCTTC
CARRRESNYGYTF
>TRBJ2-3|TRBV18|-|TRBD1
TGTGCCAGCTCACCCTACACAGGGGGCTCGACAGATACGCAGTATTTT
CASSPYTGGSTDTQYF
>TRBJ2-5|TRBV10-3|many|TRBD1
TGTGCCATCACCAAGGGACAGGGAAGGCAAGAGACCCAGTACTTC
CAITKGQGRQETQYF
>TRBJ1-2|TRBV20-1|few|TRBD1
TGCAGTGCTAGGTCACCGCGAGGACAGGGGAACTATGGCTACACCTTC
CSARSPRGQGNYGYTF
>TRBJ1-2|TRBV20-1|many|-
TGCAGTGCTAGAGATCTACATACCGACAGATATGGCTACACCTTC
CSARDLHTDRYGYTF
>TRBJ2-1|TRBV7-3|few|TRBD2
TGTGCCAGCAGCCCCCGGACCAGCGGGGGGCGCAAGGAGCAGTTCTTC
CASSPRTSGGRKEQFF
>TRBJ1-1|TRBV5-1|few|-
TGCGCCAGCAGAGACCAGGGGAACACTGAAGCTTTCTTT
CASRDQGNTEAFF
>TRBJ2-1|TRBV7-6|many|-
TGTGCCAGCAGCTTAGAGACTTACAATGAGCAGTTCTTC
CASSLETYNEQFF
>TRBJ2-3|TRBV5-1|many|TRBD1
TGCGCCAGCAGCCCATATCAGGGGGCAGATACGCAGTATTTT
CASSPYQGADTQYF
>TRBJ2-3|TRBV12-3/TRBV12-4|few|TRBD2
TGTGCCAGCAGACGACTAGCGGACACAGATACGCAGTATTTT
CASRRLADTDTQYF
>TRBJ2-1|TRBV2|-|TRBD1
TGTGCCAGCACCAGGGGGAATTACAATGAGCAGTTCTTC
CASTRGNYNEQFF
>TRBJ1-5|TRBV20-1|few|-
TGCAGTGCTAGGGTACAGGGAGGGTACAATCAGCCCCAGCATTTT
CSARVQGGYNQPQHF
>TRBJ1-2|TRBV15|-|-
TGTGCCACCAGCAGTGGTCGACACAGCGGCTATGGCTACACCTTC
CATSSGRHSGYGYTF
>TRBJ2-5|TRBV7-2|few|TRBD1
TGTGCCAGCAGCTCACGACAGGGGTTGGAGACCCAGTACTTC
CASSSRQGLETQYF
>TRBJ1-3|TRBV29-1|-|TRBD1
TGCAGCGTTGAAGGAGGGGGACAGGAGCTCTACACCATATATTTT
CSVEGGGQELYTIYF
>TRBJ2-6|TRBV7-9|-|-
TGTGCCAGCAGCTCCCCATGGTCCCCTGGGGCCAACGTCCTGACTTTC
CASSSPWSPGANVLTF
>TRBJ1-1|TRBV4-3|many|-
TGCGCCAGCAGCCAAGATTGGGTTGAGAACACTGAAGCTTTCTTT
CASSQDWVENTEAFF
>TRBJ1-2|TRBV6-5|few|-
TGTGCCAGCAGTTACCGTACCGAGGACAGAGCAAAAAACTATGGCTACACCTTC
CASSYRTEDRAKNYGYTF
>TRBJ2-5|TRBV4-3|many|-
TGCGCCAGCAGCCAAGACTTCTACCAGGATCTAGAGACCCAGTACTTC
CASSQDFYQDLETQYF
>TRBJ2-3|TRBV5-1|-|TRBD1
TGCGCCAGCAGCTCCACAGGGGAAGATACGCAGTATTTT
CASSSTGEDTQYF
>TRBJ2-2|TRBV5-4|many|TRBD1
TGTGCCAGCAGCAGGGGACAGGGGACCGGGGAGCTGTTTTTT
CASSRGQGTGELFF
>TRBJ2-2|TRBV12-3/TRBV12-4|many|-
TGTGCCAGCAGTCCAGCCTCGAACACCGGGGAGCTGTTTTTT
CASSPASNTGELFF
>TRBJ2-3|TRBV5-1|-|-
TGCGCCAGCAGCTTGAGCGGGCGTCGGCCGCAGTATTTT
CASSLSGRRPQYF
>TRBJ2-3|TRBV5-1|many|-
TGCGCCAGCAGCTTGGCCTCTGGGTTGCCTAGCACAGATACGCAGTATTTT
CASSLASGLPSTDTQYF
>TRBJ2-2|TRBV7-2|-|-
TGTGCCAGCAGCTACCTCGGGTTCACCGGGGAGCTGTTTTTT
CASSYLGFTGELFF
>TRBJ1-4|TRBV18|few|-
TGTGCCAGCTCACCCAACGATGAAAAACTGTTTTTT
CASSPNDEKLFF
>TRBJ2-1|TRBV9|-|-
TGTGCCAGCAGCGTAGAGGGGGGGGTCTACAATGAGCAGTTCTTC
CASSVEGGVYNEQFF
>TRBJ1-5|TRBV20-1|-|TRBD1
TGCAGTGCTAGTACTAGGACAGGGAACAATCAGCCCCAGCATTTT
CSASTRTGNNQPQHF
>TRBJ2-7|TRBV4-1|many|-
TGCGCCAGCAGCCAAGGTGTAACCGGCCCGTCGTTATACGAGCAGTACTTC
CASSQGVTGPSLYEQYF
>TRBJ1-2|TRBV7-2|few|-
TGTGCCAGCTCCAAAGTGGCAGGAGATAACTATGGCTACACCTTC
CASSKVAGDNYGYTF
>TRBJ1-2|TRBV12-3/TRBV12-4|few|-
TGTGCCAGCAGTTTGTGGGACCCTAACTATGGCTACACCTTC
CASSLWDPNYGYTF
>TRBJ2-1|TRBV5-1|-|-
TGCGCCAGCGCTCCTGGGAGCCATAAGCAGTTCTTC
CASAPGSHKQFF
>TRBJ2-2|TRBV12-3/TRBV12-4|many|-
TGTGCCAGCAGTTTCTGGCAGGGAAACACCGGGGAGCTGTTTTTT
CASSFWQGNTGELFF
>TRBJ2-3|TRBV4-1|-|-
TGCGCCAGCAGCCAAGATCTCGGGGGGCTCGATACGCAGTATTTT
CASSQDLGGLDTQYF
>TRBJ2-1|TRBV9|-|TRBD2
TGTGCCAGCAGCGTAGACTGGACTAGCGTGTACAATGAGCAGTTCTTC
CASSVDWTSVYNEQFF
>TRBJ2-4|TRBV6-1|-|-
TGTGCCAGCACCCAAGAGGGGGGTTCCAAAAACATTCAGTACTTC
CASTQEGGSKNIQYF
>TRBJ2-7|TRBV2|-|-
TGTGCCAGCAGTGAGAACGGGGGCTACAGCTCCTACGAGCAGTACTTC
CASSENGGYSSYEQYF
>TRBJ2-3|TRBV7-6|few|-
TGTGCCAGCAGCTTAGAAGCGGTACCTACAGATACGCAGTATTTT
CASSLEAVPTDTQYF
>TRBJ2-3|TRBV7-9|few|TRBD1
TGTGCCAGCAGCCGGGACAGCGAGACGCAGTATTTT
CASSRDSETQYF
>TRBJ2-7|TRBV6-1|many|TRBD2
TGTGCCAGCAGGAAATCGGGACTAACTTCCTACGAGCAGTACTTC
CASRKSGLTSYEQYF